This note documents a single TCR beta chain sequence. This CDR3 contains 15 residues. The V gene's germline CDR1 is SGDLS and CDR2 YYNGEE. V lost 4 bases and J lost 5; bases outside the gene matches: 7. This entry comes from a study of blood T cell repertoires in COVID-19. Whole-study context: The analysed material was cDNA or gDNA that came from T cells, B-cell-depleted T cells, or PBMCs.

Patients at the Seattle site were enrolled during active infection and followed longitudinally. Generated by immunoSEQ multiplex PCR, the TCRdb table keeps only in-frame clones and is missing some. The table has about 250,000 clones, about 80% seen once. The chain carries TRBV9 and TRBJ2-7; TRBD1 agrees at 12 bases. Material for sequencing was peripheral blood. The sequence derives from a person between 65 and 79 years old with COVID-19, enrolled during active disease. CDR3 bases: TGTGCCAGCAGCCCCCGGGACAGGGGGCGCAACGAGCAGTACTTC. Translation gives CASSPRDRGRNEQYF. Based on the CDR3 plus reference TRBV9 and TRBJ2-7, the full variable domain is DSGVTQTPKHLITATGQRVTLRCSPRSGDLSVYWYQQSLDQGLQFLIQYYNGEERAKGNILERFSAQQFPDLHSELNLSSLELGDSALYFCASSPRDRGRNEQYFGPGTRLTVT.